The next 7 T cell receptor beta chains were all read from a single sample in a study of blood T cell repertoires in COVID-19 (TCRdb year 2020). The library was built by means of the immunoSEQ multiplex PCR assay. In TCRdb, the immuneACCESS table is reduced to in-frame sequences with V and J assigned. These tables do not hold every clone; where another copy was compared, an unresolved V gene accounts for under half, and the others remain unexplained. The sample table contains some 180,000 clones; only one count was recorded for more than 75% of them. Roughly 2% of the sample is in the top ten clones. Specimen: peripheral blood. The receptors were gathered from a man aged 45-65 years who had recovered from COVID-19.

The gene calls are TRBV4-1 and TRBJ2-1; 13 nucleotides match TRBD2. The CDR3 runs to 17 residues. The germline gives CDR1 MGHRA, CDR2 YSYEKL. The junction had 6 bases not matched to a gene; V was cut back by 0 bases and J by 7 bases. For the CDR3, the DNA is TGCGCCAGCAGCCAAGATGGACTAGCGGGAGTACGGAATGAGCAGTTCTTC. Translated: CASSQDGLAGVRNEQFF.

The genes are TRBV7-2 and TRBJ1-1; a weak D match, TRBD1 (5 bases). The germline V and J ends were trimmed by 6 bases and 13 bases, with 27 bases remaining between them. This CDR3 region has 15 residues. Germline V CDR1 and CDR2: SGHTA, FQGNSA. As DNA, the CDR3 is TGTGCCAGCAGTCTCATCGCACAGGATCACTACGCAGGTTTCTTT. This encodes CASSLIAQDHYAGFF.

The chain has TRBV5-1 and TRBJ2-3; 8 bases are a match to TRBD2. V lost 0 bases to trimming and J lost 2 bases; unmatched junction nucleotides: 11. CDR3 length: 18 amino acids. Germline CDR1 is SGHRS and CDR2 is YFSETQ. The CDR3 DNA reads as TGCGCCAGCAGCTTGGTTCCCCTACGGGAGGGGCTCACAGATACGCAGTATTTT. Its translation is CASSLVPLREGLTDTQYF.

The chain is built from TRBV12-3 or TRBV12-4 and TRBJ1-1; possible D gene TRBD1, 6 bases. Trimming shortened V by 4 bases and J by 5 bases, and 11 bases separated the two germline ends. The length of the CDR3 is 13 residues. CDR3 amino acids: CASSSQGGTEAFF. In DNA, the CDR3 is TGTGCCAGCAGTTCCCAAGGGGGAACTGAAGCTTTCTTT.

This clone was observed a single time. This chain connects TRBV18 to TRBJ1-2, with 9 bases lining up with TRBD1. Germline assignment: CDR1 KGHSH and CDR2 LQKENI. The V and J ends lost 0 bases and 2 bases, in that order; junction bases with no gene match: 4. The CDR3 is 16 residues long. The CDR3 DNA reads as TGTGCCAGCTCACCACCGGGGACAGGGAGGAACTATGGCTACACCTTC. Encoded protein: CASSPPGTGRNYGYTF.

DNA for the CDR3: TGCAGCGTGCCGGACAGGGGTCCCTACAATGAGCAGTTCTTC. Translating it yields CSVPDRGPYNEQFF. This chain uses TRBV29-1 with TRBJ2-1; 9 bases are a match to TRBD1. CDR1 and CDR2 from the germline V gene are SQVTM and ANQGSEA. V shed 6 bases, J shed 2 bases, and the junction held 5 bases outside the gene matches. The CDR3 runs 14 residues.

The V call is TRBV7-2, the J call TRBJ2-1, with D tentatively TRBD2 (5 bases). The CDR3 is made up of 14 amino acids. Germline CDR1 is SGHTA and CDR2 is FQGNSA. Trimming left V 3 bases short and J 8 bases short, with 14 bases between. The CDR3 reads CASSLAGLKDEQFF. In DNA, the CDR3 is TGTGCCAGCAGCTTGGCAGGACTTAAGGATGAGCAGTTCTTC.